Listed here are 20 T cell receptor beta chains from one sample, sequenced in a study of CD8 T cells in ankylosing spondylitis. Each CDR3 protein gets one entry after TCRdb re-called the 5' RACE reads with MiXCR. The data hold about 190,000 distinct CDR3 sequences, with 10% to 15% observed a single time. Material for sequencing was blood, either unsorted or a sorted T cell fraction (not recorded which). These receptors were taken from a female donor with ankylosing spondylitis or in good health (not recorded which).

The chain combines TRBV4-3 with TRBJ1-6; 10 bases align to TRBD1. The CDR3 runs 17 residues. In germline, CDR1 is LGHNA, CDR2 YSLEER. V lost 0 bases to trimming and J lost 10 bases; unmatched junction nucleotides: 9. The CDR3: CASSQDEETGGESPLHF. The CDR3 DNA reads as TGCGCCAGCAGCCAAGATGAAGAGACAGGGGGCGAATCACCCCTCCACTTT.

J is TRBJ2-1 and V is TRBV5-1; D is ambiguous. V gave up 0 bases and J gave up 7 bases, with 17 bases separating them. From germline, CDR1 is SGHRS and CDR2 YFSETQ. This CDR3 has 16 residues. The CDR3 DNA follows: TGCGCCAGCAGCTTGGCCCTTGGAATCGGGTGGAATGAGCAGTTCTTC. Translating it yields CASSLALGIGWNEQFF.

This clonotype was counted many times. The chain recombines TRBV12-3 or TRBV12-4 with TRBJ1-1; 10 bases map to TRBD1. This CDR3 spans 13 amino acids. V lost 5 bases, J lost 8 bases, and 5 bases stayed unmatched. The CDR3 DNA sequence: TGTGCCAGCAGTCCCCCGGGACAGGGGGAAGCTTTCTTT. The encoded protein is CASSPPGQGEAFF.

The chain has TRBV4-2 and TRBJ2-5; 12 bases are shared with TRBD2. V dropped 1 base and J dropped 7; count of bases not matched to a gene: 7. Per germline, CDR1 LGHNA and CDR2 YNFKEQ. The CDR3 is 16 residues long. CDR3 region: CASSQVASGRAGTQYF. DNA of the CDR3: TGTGCCAGCAGCCAAGTGGCTAGCGGGAGGGCTGGGACCCAGTACTTC.

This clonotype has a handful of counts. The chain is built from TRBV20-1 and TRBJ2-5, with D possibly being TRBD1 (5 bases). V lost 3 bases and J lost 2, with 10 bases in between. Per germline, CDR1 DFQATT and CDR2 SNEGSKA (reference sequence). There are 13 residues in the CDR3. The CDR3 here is CSARLYRQETQYF. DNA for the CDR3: TGCAGTGCTAGGTTATACAGGCAAGAGACCCAGTACTTC.

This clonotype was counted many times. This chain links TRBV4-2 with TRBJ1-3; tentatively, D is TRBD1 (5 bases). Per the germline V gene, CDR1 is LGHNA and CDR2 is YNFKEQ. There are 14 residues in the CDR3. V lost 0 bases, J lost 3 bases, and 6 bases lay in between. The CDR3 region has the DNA TGTGCCAGCAGCCAAGACAGGGTTGGAAACACCATATATTTT. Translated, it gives CASSQDRVGNTIYF.

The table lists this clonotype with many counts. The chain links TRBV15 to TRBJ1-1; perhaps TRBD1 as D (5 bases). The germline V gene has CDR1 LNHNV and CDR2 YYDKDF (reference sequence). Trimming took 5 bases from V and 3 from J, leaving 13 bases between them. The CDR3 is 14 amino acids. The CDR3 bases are TGTGCCACCAGCGCGGGACGGGGCGACACTGAAGCTTTCTTT. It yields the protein CATSAGRGDTEAFF.

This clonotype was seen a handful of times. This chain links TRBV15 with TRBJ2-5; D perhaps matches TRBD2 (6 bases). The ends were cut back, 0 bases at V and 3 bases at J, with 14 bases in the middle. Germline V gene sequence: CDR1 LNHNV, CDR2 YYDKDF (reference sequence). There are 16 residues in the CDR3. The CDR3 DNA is TGTGCCACCAGCAGAGATCCTTCTTGGGAGGAAGAGACCCAGTACTTC. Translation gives CATSRDPSWEEETQYF.

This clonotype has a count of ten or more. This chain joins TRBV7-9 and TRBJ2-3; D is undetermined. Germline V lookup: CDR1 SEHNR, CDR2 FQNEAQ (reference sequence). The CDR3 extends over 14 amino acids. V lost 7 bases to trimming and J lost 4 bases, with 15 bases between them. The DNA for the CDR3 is TGTGCCAGCACCTCATCCCGCGACGCAGATACGCAGTATTTT. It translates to CASTSSRDADTQYF.

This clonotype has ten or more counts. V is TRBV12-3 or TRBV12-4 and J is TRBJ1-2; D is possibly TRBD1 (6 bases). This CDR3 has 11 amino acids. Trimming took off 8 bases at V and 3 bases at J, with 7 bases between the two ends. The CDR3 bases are TGTGCCAGCGGACAGTACTATGGCTACACCTTC. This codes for CASGQYYGYTF.

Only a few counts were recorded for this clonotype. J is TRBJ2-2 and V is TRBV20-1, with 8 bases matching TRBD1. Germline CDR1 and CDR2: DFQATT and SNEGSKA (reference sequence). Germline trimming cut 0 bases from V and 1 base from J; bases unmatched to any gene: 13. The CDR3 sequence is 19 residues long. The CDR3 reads CSARDWSDHRGLNTGELFF. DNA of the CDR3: TGCAGTGCTAGAGATTGGTCTGACCACAGGGGGTTGAACACCGGGGAGCTGTTTTTT.

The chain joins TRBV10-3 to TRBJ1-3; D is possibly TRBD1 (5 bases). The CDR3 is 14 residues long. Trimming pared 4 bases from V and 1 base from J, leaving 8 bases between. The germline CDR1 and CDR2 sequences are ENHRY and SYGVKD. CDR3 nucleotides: TGTGCCATCAGTGTTGGGGGATCTGGAAACACCATATATTTT. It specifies CAISVGGSGNTIYF.

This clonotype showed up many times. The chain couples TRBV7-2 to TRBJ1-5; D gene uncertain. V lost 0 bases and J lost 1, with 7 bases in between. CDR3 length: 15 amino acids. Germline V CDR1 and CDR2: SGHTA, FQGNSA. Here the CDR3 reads CASSLAGTSNQPQHF. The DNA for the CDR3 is TGTGCCAGCAGCTTAGCAGGAACCAGCAATCAGCCCCAGCATTTT.

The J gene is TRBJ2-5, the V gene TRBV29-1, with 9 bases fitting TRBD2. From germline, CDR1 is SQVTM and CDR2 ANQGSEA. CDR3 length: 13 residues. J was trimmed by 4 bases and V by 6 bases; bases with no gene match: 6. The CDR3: CSVGGLATETQYF. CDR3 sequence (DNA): TGCAGCGTGGGGGGACTAGCTACAGAGACCCAGTACTTC.

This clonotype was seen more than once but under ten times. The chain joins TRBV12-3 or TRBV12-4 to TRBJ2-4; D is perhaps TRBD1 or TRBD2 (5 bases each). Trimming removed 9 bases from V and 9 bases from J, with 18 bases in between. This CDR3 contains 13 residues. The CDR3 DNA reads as TGTGCCAGTACCGAAAGGGGCCGGGGCATTCAGTACTTC. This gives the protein CASTERGRGIQYF.

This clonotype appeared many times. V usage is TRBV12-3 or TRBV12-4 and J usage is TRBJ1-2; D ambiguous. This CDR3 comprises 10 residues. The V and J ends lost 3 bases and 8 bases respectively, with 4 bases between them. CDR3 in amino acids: CASSFQGYTF. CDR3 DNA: TGTGCCAGCAGTTTTCAAGGCTACACCTTC.

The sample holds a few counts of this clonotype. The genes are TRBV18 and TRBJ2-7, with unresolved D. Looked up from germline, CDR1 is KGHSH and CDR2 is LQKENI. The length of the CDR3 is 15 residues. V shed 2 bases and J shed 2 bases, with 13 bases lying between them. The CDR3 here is CASSPVDPRPYEQYF. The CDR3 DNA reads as TGTGCCAGCTCACCAGTGGATCCCAGGCCCTACGAGCAGTACTTC.

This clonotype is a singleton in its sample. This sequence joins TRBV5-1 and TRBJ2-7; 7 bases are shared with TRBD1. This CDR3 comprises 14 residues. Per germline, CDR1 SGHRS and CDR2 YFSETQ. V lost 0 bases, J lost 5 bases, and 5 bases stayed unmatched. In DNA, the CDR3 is TGCGCCAGCAGCTTGGAGGGGGCTGGGAACGAGCAGTACTTC. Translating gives CASSLEGAGNEQYF.

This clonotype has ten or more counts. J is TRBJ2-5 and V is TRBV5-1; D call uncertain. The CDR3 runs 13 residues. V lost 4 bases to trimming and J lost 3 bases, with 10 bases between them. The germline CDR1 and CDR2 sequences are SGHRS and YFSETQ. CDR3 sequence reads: CASSLTMKETQYF. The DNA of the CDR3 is TGCGCCAGCAGCCTCACCATGAAAGAGACCCAGTACTTC.

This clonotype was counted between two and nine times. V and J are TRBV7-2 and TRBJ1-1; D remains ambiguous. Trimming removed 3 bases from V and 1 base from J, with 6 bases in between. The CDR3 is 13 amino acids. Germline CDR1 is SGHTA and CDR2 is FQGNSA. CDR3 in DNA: TGTGCCAGCAGCTTTTCCGCGAACACTGAAGCTTTCTTT. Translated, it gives CASSFSANTEAFF.